This TCR beta chain is from a study of PD-L1 blockade in urothelial cancer. Whole-study context: Blood gave a median approximately 150,000 T cells.

Study conclusions and caveats: Greater 3-week expansion of tumor-associated blood clones was recorded for durable-benefit patients.

The time point here: pretreatment peripheral blood. A note on this clone: Its antigen is as yet unknown.

V trimming: 4 bases; J trimming: 0 bases; junction bases outside the gene matches: 4. From germline, CDR1 is SNHLY and CDR2 FYNNEI. The CDR3 covers 17 residues. The table came from immunoSEQ multiplex PCR; TCRdb's copy has only in-frame clones and leaves some out. The profile shows approximately 50,000 clones, 86% of them singletons. The sequences come from PBMCs, collected around atezolizumab (anti-PD-L1) treatment. The chain carries TRBV2 and TRBJ2-1, with 12 bases identical to TRBD2. The sequence was obtained from a man in his sixties with urothelial cancer. CDR3: CASSGTSGTFSYNEQFF. The CDR3 nucleotides are TGTGCCAGCAGTGGGACTAGCGGGACCTTCTCCTACAATGAGCAGTTCTTC.